The present T cell receptor beta chain was sequenced within a study of blood T cell repertoires in COVID-19. About the research overall: From T cells, B-cell-depleted T cells, or PBMCs came the material, which was cDNA or gDNA.

Sequencing was performed with immunoSEQ multiplex PCR; in TCRdb, only in-frame clones are kept and a portion is missing. The sample has approximately 340,000 clones; 87% are singletons. The length of the CDR3 is 16 residues. Germline V gene lookup returns CDR1 SNHLY and CDR2 FYNNEI. V lost 2 bases to trimming and J lost 7 bases; unmatched junction nucleotides: 12. Sequenced: peripheral blood. The clonotype comes from a man aged 25 to 45 with COVID-19, enrolled during active disease. The rearrangement joins TRBV2 to TRBJ1-2; TRBD1 matches 8 bases. Here the CDR3 DNA reads TGTGCCAGCAGTGAATTTGGCGGACAGGGTGGTGCTGGCTACACCTTC. Translating gives CASSEFGGQGGAGYTF.